Presented here are 14 T cell receptor beta chains from one specimen sequenced in a study of blood T cells in healthy people across ages. A J-beta primer mix and a sample-barcoded 5' primer were used in a second PCR of about 7 to 12 cycles. A single record per CDR3 protein comes from TCRdb applying MiXCR to the 5' RACE reads. The sample includes roughly 1,500,000 distinct CDR3 sequences, 42% of them seen just once. The sample taken for sequencing was blood. All receptors derive from a woman under 30 in good health.

This clonotype was observed a few times. The chain combines TRBV29-1 with TRBJ1-2; D is unresolved. V was cut by 6 bases and J by 4 bases, with 9 bases left in between. The CDR3 is made up of 11 amino acids. Germline-derived CDR1 and CDR2 are SQVTM and ANQGSEA. CDR3 protein: CSVDHSYGYTF. CDR3 DNA sequence: TGCAGCGTGGACCACAGCTATGGCTACACCTTC. The whole variable domain, filled in from reference TRBV29-1 and TRBJ1-2, reads SAVISQKPSRDICQRGTSLTIQCQVDSQVTMMFWYRQQPGQSLTLIATANQGSEATYESGFVIDKFPISRPNLTFSTLTVSNMSPEDSSIYLCSVDHSYGYTFGSGTRLTVV.

This clonotype was counted a few times. The chain carries TRBV7-9 and TRBJ1-4; 10 nucleotides match TRBD1. The CDR3 spans 15 residues. The ends lost 5 bases at V and 8 bases at J; junction bases unmatched: 8. Germline CDR1 and CDR2: SEHNR and FQNEAQ (reference sequence). The chain's CDR3 is CASSPPTGGEEKLFF. CDR3 sequence (DNA): TGTGCCAGCAGCCCGCCGACAGGGGGCGAGGAAAAACTGTTTTTT.

The chain recombines TRBV19 with TRBJ2-7; maybe TRBD2 (6 bases). Germline CDR1 and CDR2: LNHDA and SQIVND (reference sequence). The CDR3 totals 15 residues. V was clipped by 0 bases and J by 3 bases, with 12 bases between them. CDR3 sequence reads: CASSIEGRGNYEQYF. In nucleotides, the CDR3 is TGTGCCAGTAGTATAGAAGGGCGGGGAAACTACGAGCAGTACTTC.

The chain carries TRBV3-1 and TRBJ1-2; 9 positions agree with TRBD1. The V and J ends lost 5 bases and 4 bases, in that order; junction bases with no gene match: 8. CDR1 is LGHDT, CDR2 YNNKEL, per germline (reference sequence). CDR3 length: 15 residues. The CDR3 is CASSNRDREAYGYTF. CDR3 DNA sequence: TGTGCCAGCAGCAACCGGGACAGGGAAGCCTATGGCTACACCTTC.

V and J are TRBV6-5 and TRBJ2-4, with a weak D call TRBD1 (6 bases). Germline V gene data show CDR1 as MNHEY and CDR2 as SVGAGI. The CDR3 runs to 14 residues. Trimming left V 5 bases short and J 15 bases short, with 23 bases between. CDR3 bases: TGTGCCAGCAGTAACGCAGGGGTTAGCAGCGCGTGGTACTTC. It codes for CASSNAGVSSAWYF.

Remarks on this clonotype: One end of the junction fails to match germline, which may point to a read error. CDR3 region: CATGTANNGYTF. CDR3 nucleotides: TGTGCCACCGGGACAGCTAACAATGGCTACACCTTC. This chain connects TRBV10-3 to TRBJ1-2, with 7 bases fitting TRBD1. The CDR3 loop spans 12 amino acids. CDR1 and CDR2 from the germline V gene are ENHRY and SYGVKD.

This chain joins TRBV6-5 and TRBJ1-2, with 7 bases identical to TRBD1. The germline V gene has CDR1 MNHEY and CDR2 SVGAGI. Germline trimming cut 5 bases from V and 4 bases from J; bases unmatched to any gene: 7. This CDR3 contains 14 residues. The CDR3 DNA is TGTGCCAGCAGTACGGACAGGTCCTTCTATGGCTACACCTTC. This gives the protein CASSTDRSFYGYTF.

This clonotype was observed a handful of times. V and J are TRBV3-1 and TRBJ2-7; D not resolved. Trimming left V 1 base short and J 2 bases short, with 9 bases between. The CDR3 runs 14 residues. Germline CDR1 LGHDT, CDR2 YNNKEL (reference sequence). CDR3 in amino acids: CASSQGRNAYEQYF. CDR3 DNA sequence: TGTGCCAGCAGCCAAGGTAGGAATGCCTACGAGCAGTACTTC.

The chain carries TRBV20-1 and TRBJ2-7; maybe TRBD1 (6 bases). The CDR3 extends over 14 amino acids. Germline V gene lookup returns CDR1 DFQATT and CDR2 SNEGSKA (reference sequence). V was shortened by 0 bases and J by 5 bases, with 14 bases between the two germline ends. The CDR3 DNA follows: TGCAGTGCTAGAGATAGAGGGGGATGGGACGAGCAGTACTTC. Encoded protein: CSARDRGGWDEQYF.

The J gene is TRBJ2-7, the V gene TRBV7-2, with 7 bases fitting TRBD2. V shed 5 bases, J shed 4 bases, and the junction held 8 bases outside the gene matches. CDR1 is SGHTA and CDR2 is FQGNSA in the germline V gene. The CDR3 covers 14 residues. The CDR3 DNA follows: TGTGCCAGCAGCGTGGACGGACTAGAATACGAGCAGTACTTC. It encodes CASSVDGLEYEQYF.

This clonotype was counted only a few times. The chain couples TRBV30 to TRBJ1-6; unclear D gene. Germline assignment: CDR1 GTSNPN and CDR2 SVGIG (reference sequence). CDR3 length: 13 amino acids. The V end lost 3 bases, the J end lost 9 bases, and 12 bases lay between the germline ends. CDR3 protein: CAWSDQSGSPLHF. CDR3 DNA: TGTGCCTGGAGCGACCAGTCGGGTTCACCCCTCCACTTT.

The V call is TRBV12-3 or TRBV12-4, the J call TRBJ2-5; 9 bases match TRBD1. This CDR3 is 15 amino acids long. Trimming took 5 bases from V and 4 from J; bases not matched to a gene: 8. CDR3 loop: CASSVVGQGRETQYF. The CDR3 bases are TGTGCCAGCAGTGTTGTGGGACAGGGAAGAGAGACCCAGTACTTC.

The CDR3 DNA sequence: TGCGCCAGCAGCTGGGGGACTAGCGGGGGAGACAATGAGCAGTTCTTC. It yields the protein CASSWGTSGGDNEQFF. V gene TRBV5-1 combines with J gene TRBJ2-1, with 14 positions matching TRBD2. This CDR3 is built from 16 residues. From germline, CDR1 is SGHRS and CDR2 YFSETQ. V gave up 3 bases and J gave up 5 bases; unmatched junction bases: 4.

The chain joins TRBV5-6 to TRBJ2-3; D not certain. Trimming stripped 3 bases from V and 4 bases from J, with 6 bases between. Germline assignment: CDR1 SGHDT and CDR2 YYEEEE. The CDR3 is made up of 12 amino acids. In DNA form, the CDR3 reads TGTGCCAGCAGCTCATTTGCAGATACGCAGTATTTT. Amino acid sequence: CASSSFADTQYF.